This T cell receptor (beta chain) was identified in a study of control samples from healthy donors and cancer patients (dated by TCRdb to the early 2020s). Library creation used the immunoSEQ multiplex PCR assay. Sourced from immuneACCESS, this table was stored by TCRdb with only in-frame sequences that have V and J called. A share of the clones is absent; for the studies checked, an unresolved V gene accounts for under half, and the remainder has no known explanation. Across this sample there are 130,000 or so clones, with around 90% seen only once. Of the sample, approximately 6.8% is held by the ten largest clones. At the junction V is shortened by 3 bases and J by 3 bases; bases outside the gene matches: 8. The germline V gene (reference sequence) sets CDR1 to DFQATT and CDR2 to SNEGSKA. CDR3 length: 15 amino acids, cysteine to phenylalanine. Only the CDR3 DNA is retained, 45 bases long and in frame from the first base.

This clone was detected only a few times. Its recognized antigen is unknown. No qualities accompany the bases; no much larger clone lies one base away. The sequence derives from a man in his late teens or twenties in good health. This sequence uses TRBV20-1 and TRBJ2-1, and TRBD2 matches 7 of the central bases. Sequencing was performed on blood. For the CDR3, the sequence is CSASQPGGYYNEQFF. The nucleotides are TGCAGTGCTAGTCAGCCGGGGGGTTACTACAATGAGCAGTTCTTC.